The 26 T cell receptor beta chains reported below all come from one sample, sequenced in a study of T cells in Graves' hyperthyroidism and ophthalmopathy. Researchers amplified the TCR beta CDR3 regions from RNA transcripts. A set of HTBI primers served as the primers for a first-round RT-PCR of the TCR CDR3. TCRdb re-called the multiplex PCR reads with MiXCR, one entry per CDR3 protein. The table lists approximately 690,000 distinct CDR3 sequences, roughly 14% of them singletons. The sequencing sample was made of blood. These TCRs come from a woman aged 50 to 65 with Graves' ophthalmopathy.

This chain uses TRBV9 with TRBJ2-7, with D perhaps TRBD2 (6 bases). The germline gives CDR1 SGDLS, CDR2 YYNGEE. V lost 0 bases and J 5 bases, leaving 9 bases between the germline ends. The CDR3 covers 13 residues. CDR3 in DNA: TGTGCCAGCAGCGTAGCTGGGGGGAACGAGCAGTACTTC. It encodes CASSVAGGNEQYF.

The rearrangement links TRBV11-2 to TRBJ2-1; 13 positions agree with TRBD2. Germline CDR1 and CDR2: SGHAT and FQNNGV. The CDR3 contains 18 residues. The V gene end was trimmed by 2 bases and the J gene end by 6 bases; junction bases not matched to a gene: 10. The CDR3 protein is CASSLQPGTSGTINEQFF. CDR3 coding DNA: TGTGCCAGCAGCTTACAACCCGGGACTAGCGGGACGATCAATGAGCAGTTCTTC. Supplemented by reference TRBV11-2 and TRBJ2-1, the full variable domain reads EAGVAQSPRYKIIEKRQSVAFWCNPISGHATLYWYQQILGQGPKLLIQFQNNGVVDDSQLPKDRFSAERLKGVDSTLKIQPAKLEDSAVYLCASSLQPGTSGTINEQFFGPGTRLTVL.

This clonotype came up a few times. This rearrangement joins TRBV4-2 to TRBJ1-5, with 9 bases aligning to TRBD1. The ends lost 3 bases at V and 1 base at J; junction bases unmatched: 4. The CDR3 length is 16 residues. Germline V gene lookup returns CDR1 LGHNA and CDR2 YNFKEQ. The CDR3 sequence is CASSQATGGSNQPQHF. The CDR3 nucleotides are TGTGCCAGCAGCCAGGCGACAGGGGGAAGCAATCAGCCCCAGCATTTT.

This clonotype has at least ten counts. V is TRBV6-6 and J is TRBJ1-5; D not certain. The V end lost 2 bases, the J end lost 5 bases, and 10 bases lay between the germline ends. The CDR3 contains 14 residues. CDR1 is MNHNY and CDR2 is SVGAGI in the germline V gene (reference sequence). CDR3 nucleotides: TGTGCCAGCAGTTACCTTGGCTCGGATCAGCCCCAGCATTTT. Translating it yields CASSYLGSDQPQHF.

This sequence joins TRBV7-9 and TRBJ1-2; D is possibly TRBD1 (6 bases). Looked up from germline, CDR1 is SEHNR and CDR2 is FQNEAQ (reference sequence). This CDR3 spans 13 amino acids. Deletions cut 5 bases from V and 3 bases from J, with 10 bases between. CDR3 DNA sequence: TGTGCCAGCAGCCCGGGACATGACTATGGCTACACCTTC. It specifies CASSPGHDYGYTF.

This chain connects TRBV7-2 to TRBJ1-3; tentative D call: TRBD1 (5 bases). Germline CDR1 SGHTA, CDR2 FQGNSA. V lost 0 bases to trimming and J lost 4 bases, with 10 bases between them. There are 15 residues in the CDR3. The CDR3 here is CASSLASGPGNTIYF. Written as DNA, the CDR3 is TGTGCCAGCAGCTTAGCATCAGGGCCGGGAAACACCATATATTTT.

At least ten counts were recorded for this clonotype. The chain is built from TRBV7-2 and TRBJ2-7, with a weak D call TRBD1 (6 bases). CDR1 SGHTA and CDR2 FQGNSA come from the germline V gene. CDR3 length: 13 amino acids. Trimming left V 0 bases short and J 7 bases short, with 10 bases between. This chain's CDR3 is CASSLAQGWEQYF. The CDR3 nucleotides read TGTGCCAGCAGCTTAGCGCAGGGGTGGGAGCAGTACTTC.

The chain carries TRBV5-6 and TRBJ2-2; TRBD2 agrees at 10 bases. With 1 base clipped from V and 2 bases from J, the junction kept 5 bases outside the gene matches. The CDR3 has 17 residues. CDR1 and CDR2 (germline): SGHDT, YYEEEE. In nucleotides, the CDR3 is TGTGCCAGCAGCTTGCTAGCGGGGGCCCCCAACACCGGGGAGCTGTTTTTT. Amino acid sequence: CASSLLAGAPNTGELFF.

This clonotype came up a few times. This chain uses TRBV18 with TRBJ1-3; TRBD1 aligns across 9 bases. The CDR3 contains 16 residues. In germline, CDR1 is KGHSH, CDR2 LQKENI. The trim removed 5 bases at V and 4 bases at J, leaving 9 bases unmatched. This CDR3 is CASSSGQGTQGNTIYF. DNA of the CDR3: TGTGCCAGCTCATCGGGACAGGGTACGCAAGGAAACACCATATATTTT.

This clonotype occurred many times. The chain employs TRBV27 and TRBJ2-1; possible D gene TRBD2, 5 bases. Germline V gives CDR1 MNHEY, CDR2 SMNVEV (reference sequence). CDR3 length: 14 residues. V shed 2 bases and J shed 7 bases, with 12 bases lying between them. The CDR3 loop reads CASSLRDVLNEQFF. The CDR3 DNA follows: TGTGCCAGCAGTTTACGGGATGTGTTGAATGAGCAGTTCTTC.

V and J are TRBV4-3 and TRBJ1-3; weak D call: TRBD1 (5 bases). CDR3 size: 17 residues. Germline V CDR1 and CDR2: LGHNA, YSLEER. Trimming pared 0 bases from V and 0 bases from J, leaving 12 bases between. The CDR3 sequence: CASSQEIPGISGNTIYF. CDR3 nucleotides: TGCGCCAGCAGCCAAGAAATCCCAGGGATCTCTGGAAACACCATATATTTT.

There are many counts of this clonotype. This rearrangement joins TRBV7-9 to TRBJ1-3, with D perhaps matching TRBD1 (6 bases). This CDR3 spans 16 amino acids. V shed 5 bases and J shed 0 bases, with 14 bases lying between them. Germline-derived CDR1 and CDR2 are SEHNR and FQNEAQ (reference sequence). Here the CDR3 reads CASSNRQDPSGNTIYF. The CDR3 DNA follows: TGTGCCAGCAGCAACCGACAGGATCCCTCTGGAAACACCATATATTTT.

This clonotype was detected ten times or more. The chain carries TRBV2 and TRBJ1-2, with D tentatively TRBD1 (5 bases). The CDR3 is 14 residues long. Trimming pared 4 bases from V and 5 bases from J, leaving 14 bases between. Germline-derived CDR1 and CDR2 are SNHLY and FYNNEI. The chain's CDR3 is CASSASGDGYGYTF. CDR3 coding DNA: TGTGCCAGCAGTGCTTCCGGGGACGGATATGGCTACACCTTC.

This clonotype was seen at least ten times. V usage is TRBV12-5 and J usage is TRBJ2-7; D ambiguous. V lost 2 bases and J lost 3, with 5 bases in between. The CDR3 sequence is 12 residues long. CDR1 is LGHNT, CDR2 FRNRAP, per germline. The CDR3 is CASGLPNYEQYF. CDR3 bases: TGTGCTAGTGGTTTGCCCAACTACGAGCAGTACTTC.

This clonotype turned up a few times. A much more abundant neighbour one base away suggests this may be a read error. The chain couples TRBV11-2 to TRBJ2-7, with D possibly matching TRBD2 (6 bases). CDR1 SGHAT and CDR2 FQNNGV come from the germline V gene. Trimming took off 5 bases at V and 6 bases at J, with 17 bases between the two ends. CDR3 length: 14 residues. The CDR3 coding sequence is TGTGCCAGCAGCCCTAGGACTAACCCATGCGAGCAGTACTTC. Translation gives CASSPRTNPCEQYF.

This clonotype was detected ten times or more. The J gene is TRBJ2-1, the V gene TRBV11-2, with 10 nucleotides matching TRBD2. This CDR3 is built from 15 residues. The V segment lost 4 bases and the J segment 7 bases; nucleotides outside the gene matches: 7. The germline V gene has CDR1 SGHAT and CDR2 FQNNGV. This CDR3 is CASSYVLAGQNEQFF. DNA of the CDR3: TGTGCCAGCAGCTACGTACTAGCGGGACAAAATGAGCAGTTCTTC.

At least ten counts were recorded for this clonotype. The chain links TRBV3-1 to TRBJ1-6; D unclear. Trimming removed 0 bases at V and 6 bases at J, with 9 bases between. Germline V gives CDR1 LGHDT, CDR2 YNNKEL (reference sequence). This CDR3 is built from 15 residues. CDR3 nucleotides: TGTGCCAGCAGCCAAGAACGAATGGTTAATTCACCCCTCCACTTT. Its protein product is CASSQERMVNSPLHF.

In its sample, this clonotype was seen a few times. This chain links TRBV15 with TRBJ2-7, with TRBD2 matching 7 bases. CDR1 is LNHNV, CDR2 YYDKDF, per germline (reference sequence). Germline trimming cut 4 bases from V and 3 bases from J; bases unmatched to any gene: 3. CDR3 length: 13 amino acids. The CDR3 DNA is TGTGCCACCAGCATAGGGACTAACTACGAGCAGTACTTC. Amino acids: CATSIGTNYEQYF.

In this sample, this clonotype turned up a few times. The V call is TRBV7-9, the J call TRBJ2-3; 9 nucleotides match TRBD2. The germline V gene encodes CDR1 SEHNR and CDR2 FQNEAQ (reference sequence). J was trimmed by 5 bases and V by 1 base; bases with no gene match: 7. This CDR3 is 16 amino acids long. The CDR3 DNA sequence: TGTGCCAGCAGCTTAGGTACTAGCGGGTTGGTAGATACGCAGTATTTT. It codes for CASSLGTSGLVDTQYF. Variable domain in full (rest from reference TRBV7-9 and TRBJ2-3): DTGVSQNPRHKITKRGQNVTFRCDPISEHNRLYWYRQTLGQGPEFLTYFQNEAQLEKSRLLSDRFSAERPKGSFSTLEIQRTEQGDSAMYLCASSLGTSGLVDTQYFGPGTRLTVL.

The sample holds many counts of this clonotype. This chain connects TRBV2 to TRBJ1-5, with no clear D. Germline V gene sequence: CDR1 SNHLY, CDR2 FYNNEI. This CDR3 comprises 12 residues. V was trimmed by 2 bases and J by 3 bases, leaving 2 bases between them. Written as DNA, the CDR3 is TGTGCCAGCAGTGAACCCAATCAGCCCCAGCATTTT. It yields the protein CASSEPNQPQHF. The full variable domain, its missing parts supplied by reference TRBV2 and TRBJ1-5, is EPEVTQTPSHQVTQMGQEVILRCVPISNHLYFYWYRQILGQKVEFLVSFYNNEISEKSEIFDDQFSVERPDGSNFTLKIRSTKLEDSAMYFCASSEPNQPQHFGDGTRLSIL.

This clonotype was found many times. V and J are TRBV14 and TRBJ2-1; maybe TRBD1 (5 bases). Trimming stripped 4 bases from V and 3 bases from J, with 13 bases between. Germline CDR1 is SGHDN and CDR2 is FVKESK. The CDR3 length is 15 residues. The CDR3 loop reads CASSPTVVVYNEQFF. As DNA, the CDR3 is TGTGCCAGCAGCCCGACAGTGGTCGTCTACAATGAGCAGTTCTTC.

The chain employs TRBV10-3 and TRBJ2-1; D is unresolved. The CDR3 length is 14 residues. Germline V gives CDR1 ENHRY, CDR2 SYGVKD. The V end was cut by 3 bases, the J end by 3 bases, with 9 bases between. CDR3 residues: CAISEKRNYNEQFF. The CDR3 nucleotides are TGTGCCATCAGTGAAAAGCGAAACTACAATGAGCAGTTCTTC.

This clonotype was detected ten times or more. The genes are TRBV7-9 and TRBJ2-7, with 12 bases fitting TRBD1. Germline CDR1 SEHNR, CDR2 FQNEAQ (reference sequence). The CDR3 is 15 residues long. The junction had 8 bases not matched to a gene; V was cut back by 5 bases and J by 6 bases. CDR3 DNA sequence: TGTGCCAGCAGCCCACCGGGACAGGGGGCGTCCGAGCAGTACTTC. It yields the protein CASSPPGQGASEQYF.

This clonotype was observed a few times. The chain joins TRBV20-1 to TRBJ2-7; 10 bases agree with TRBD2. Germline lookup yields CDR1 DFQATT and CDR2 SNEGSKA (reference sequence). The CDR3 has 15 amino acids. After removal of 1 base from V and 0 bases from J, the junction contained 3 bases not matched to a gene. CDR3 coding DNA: TGCAGTGCTAGAGCCCCTAGCGGGAGCTCCTACGAGCAGTACTTC. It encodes CSARAPSGSSYEQYF.

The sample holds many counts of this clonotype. The chain's CDR3 is CSARVSSEVIYEQYF. In DNA form, the CDR3 reads TGCAGTGCTAGAGTTTCATCAGAGGTTATCTACGAGCAGTACTTC. The V gene is TRBV20-1, the J gene TRBJ2-7; D is undetermined. Trimming took off 1 base at V and 3 bases at J, with 16 bases between the two ends. The CDR3 sequence is 15 residues long. Germline V gives CDR1 DFQATT, CDR2 SNEGSKA (reference sequence).

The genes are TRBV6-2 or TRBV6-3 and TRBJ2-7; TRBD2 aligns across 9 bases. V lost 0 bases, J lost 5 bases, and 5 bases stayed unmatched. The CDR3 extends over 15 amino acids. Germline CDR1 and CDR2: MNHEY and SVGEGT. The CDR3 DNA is TGTGCCAGCAGTTACTCTAGCGGGAGAATCGACGAGCAGTACTTC. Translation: CASSYSSGRIDEQYF.